A selection of T cell receptor beta chains follows, all from one sample in a study of CD8 T cells in ankylosing spondylitis. MiXCR was run by TCRdb on the 5' RACE reads, yielding one entry per CDR3 protein. The table shows almost 250,000 distinct CDR3 sequences, with roughly 32% occurring only once. What was sequenced was blood, either unsorted or a sorted T cell fraction (not recorded which). The receptors were gathered from a male donor with ankylosing spondylitis or in good health (not recorded which). The CDR3 runs from the conserved cysteine through the conserved F or W. A D gene is named only where the DNA matches it firmly. The size field is filled for only some rows; it gives once, few, many or a size class.

v_call: TRBV6-1
d_call: TRBD1
clone_size: -
j_call: TRBJ2-3
cdr3_nt: TGTGCCAGCAGTCTCTGGACAGGGGGCACAGATACGCAGTATTTT
cdr3_aa: CASSLWTGGTDTQYF

v_call: TRBV5-1
d_call: -
clone_size: -
j_call: TRBJ2-1
cdr3_nt: TGCGCCAGCAGCCCCCTGGGCGGTCCGTACAATGAGCAGTTCTTC
cdr3_aa: CASSPLGGPYNEQFF

v_call: TRBV12-3/TRBV12-4
d_call: TRBD1
clone_size: once
j_call: TRBJ1-5
cdr3_nt: TGTGCCAGCAGCACAGGGGGGATCCAGCATTTT
cdr3_aa: CASSTGGIQHF

v_call: TRBV6-1
d_call: TRBD1
clone_size: few
j_call: TRBJ1-6
cdr3_nt: TGTGCCAGCACCCGGGGACAGAGCAATTCACCCCTCCACTTT
cdr3_aa: CASTRGQSNSPLHF

v_call: TRBV5-1
d_call: -
clone_size: once
j_call: TRBJ2-7
cdr3_nt: TGCGCCAGCAGCCCCGGACGTTCGGCCAACGAGCAGTACTTC
cdr3_aa: CASSPGRSANEQYF

v_call: TRBV12-3/TRBV12-4
d_call: TRBD2
clone_size: -
j_call: TRBJ2-1
cdr3_nt: TGTGCCAGCAAACACGGACTAGCGGGGGGTCCCTACAATGAGCAGTTCTTC
cdr3_aa: CASKHGLAGGPYNEQFF

v_call: TRBV20-1
d_call: -
clone_size: many
j_call: TRBJ1-2
cdr3_nt: TGCAGTGCTAGACGAACGGGGAGCCTCTATGGCTACACCTTC
cdr3_aa: CSARRTGSLYGYTF

v_call: TRBV5-1
d_call: -
clone_size: -
j_call: TRBJ1-2
cdr3_nt: TGCGCCAGCAGCTTGAAGGTCGCCGGCTCCTATGGCTACACCTTC
cdr3_aa: CASSLKVAGSYGYTF

v_call: TRBV28
d_call: -
clone_size: -
j_call: TRBJ2-3
cdr3_nt: TGTGCCAGCAGTTTAAATACCGGGGTGGGTACAGATACGCAGTATTTT
cdr3_aa: CASSLNTGVGTDTQYF

v_call: TRBV7-8
d_call: -
clone_size: few
j_call: TRBJ2-3
cdr3_nt: TGTGCCAGCAGCTCGGGACAACCAGATACGCAGTATTTT
cdr3_aa: CASSSGQPDTQYF

v_call: TRBV9
d_call: TRBD2
clone_size: -
j_call: TRBJ2-7
cdr3_nt: TGTGCCAGCAGCGGATCAGGGAGGGTCTACGAGCAGTACTTC
cdr3_aa: CASSGSGRVYEQYF

v_call: TRBV4-2
d_call: -
clone_size: once
j_call: TRBJ2-3
cdr3_nt: TGTGCCAGCAGCTCTCGTCAGGGCGGAGATACGCAGTATTTT
cdr3_aa: CASSSRQGGDTQYF

v_call: TRBV19
d_call: TRBD1
clone_size: few
j_call: TRBJ2-7
cdr3_nt: TGTGCCAGTAGTTTAGGGGGCCGACACTACGAGCAGTACTTC
cdr3_aa: CASSLGGRHYEQYF

v_call: TRBV20-1
d_call: TRBD1
clone_size: -
j_call: TRBJ1-1
cdr3_nt: TGCAGTGCTAGAGCGTTAACCTTAGGACAGGGGGTGATGAACACTGAAGCTTTCTTT
cdr3_aa: CSARALTLGQGVMNTEAFF

v_call: TRBV12-3/TRBV12-4
d_call: -
clone_size: -
j_call: TRBJ2-3
cdr3_nt: TGTGCCAGCAGGCCAATACAGGACCCGAGCACAGATACGCAGTATTTT
cdr3_aa: CASRPIQDPSTDTQYF

v_call: TRBV20-1
d_call: -
clone_size: few
j_call: TRBJ1-1
cdr3_nt: TGCAGTGCTCAGCAGGGCGGAATCACTGAAGCTTTCTTT
cdr3_aa: CSAQQGGITEAFF